The rows below give T cell receptor beta chains drawn from one sample of a study of T cell responses to AZD1222 COVID-19 vaccine. The assay was immunoSEQ multiplex PCR, and TCRdb's table has in-frame clones only and misses some. Among 150,000 to 200,000 clones, 75% to 90% were seen once, and the ten largest hold 2.6%. The sequences come from peripheral blood, collected on day 0 of AZD1222 vaccination. These receptors came from an adult in good health. Both conserved end residues are part of each CDR3. A D gene is named only where the DNA matches it firmly. Clone size is shown for a subset of rows, as once, few, many or a class of expanded clone.

clone size: .; CDR3 length: 15; J gene: TRBJ2-5; V gene: TRBV3-1/TRBV3-2; D gene: TRBD2; CDR3 DNA: TGTGCCAGCAGCCAAGAGATCGCTAGCGGAGAGACCCAGTACTTC; CDR3 protein: CASSQEIASGETQYF
clone size: .; CDR3 length: 15; J gene: TRBJ1-2; V gene: TRBV5-4; D gene: TRBD1; CDR3 DNA: TGTGCCAGCAGGGCTAGACAGGGGGCTCTCTATGGCTACACCTTC; CDR3 protein: CASRARQGALYGYTF
clone size: .; CDR3 length: 15; J gene: TRBJ1-6; V gene: TRBV27; D gene: .; CDR3 DNA: TGTGCCAGCAGTTTACGCGGGACCTGGAGTTCACCCCTCCACTTT; CDR3 protein: CASSLRGTWSSPLHF
clone size: .; CDR3 length: 15; J gene: TRBJ1-5; V gene: TRBV3-1/TRBV3-2; D gene: TRBD1; CDR3 DNA: TGTGCCAGCAGCCCGGAGGACAGGCCAAATCAGCCCCAGCATTTT; CDR3 protein: CASSPEDRPNQPQHF
clone size: .; CDR3 length: 13; J gene: TRBJ2-1; V gene: TRBV29-1; D gene: .; CDR3 DNA: TGCAGCGTTGGGCGGGACCCGAACAATGAGCAGTTCTTC; CDR3 protein: CSVGRDPNNEQFF
clone size: .; CDR3 length: 12; J gene: TRBJ2-1; V gene: TRBV3-1/TRBV3-2; D gene: .; CDR3 DNA: TGTGCCAGCAGCCATAGCAACAATGAGCAGTTCTTC; CDR3 protein: CASSHSNNEQFF
clone size: .; CDR3 length: 15; J gene: TRBJ1-2; V gene: TRBV28; D gene: TRBD1; CDR3 DNA: TGTGCCAGCAGTCCAACCGGGACAGGGTGGTATGGCTACACCTTC; CDR3 protein: CASSPTGTGWYGYTF
clone size: .; CDR3 length: 18; J gene: TRBJ2-1; V gene: TRBV15; D gene: .; CDR3 DNA: TGTGCCACCAGCAGAGGAAGCGGAGGAGCGGTCTCTATCAATGAGCAGTTCTTC; CDR3 protein: CATSRGSGGAVSINEQFF
clone size: once; CDR3 length: 16; J gene: TRBJ1-1; V gene: TRBV21-1; D gene: .; CDR3 DNA: TGTGCCAGCATCCTCCAGGGTGGGGTCGTAAACACTGAAGCTTTCTTT; CDR3 protein: CASILQGGVVNTEAFF
clone size: .; CDR3 length: 14; J gene: TRBJ1-1; V gene: TRBV5-1; D gene: .; CDR3 DNA: TGCGCCAGCAGCTTGATAGGAGGAAACACTGAAGCTTTCTTT; CDR3 protein: CASSLIGGNTEAFF
clone size: .; CDR3 length: 16; J gene: TRBJ1-5; V gene: TRBV28; D gene: .; CDR3 DNA: TGTGCCAGCACCCCTCGGGTCATAGACGCCAATCAGCCCCAGCATTTT; CDR3 protein: CASTPRVIDANQPQHF
clone size: .; CDR3 length: 16; J gene: TRBJ1-5; V gene: TRBV5-1; D gene: .; CDR3 DNA: TGCGCCAGCAGCTTGGGGACGTTCGATAGCAATCAGCCCCAGCATTTT; CDR3 protein: CASSLGTFDSNQPQHF
clone size: .; CDR3 length: 17; J gene: TRBJ1-5; V gene: TRBV19; D gene: TRBD1; CDR3 DNA: TGTGCCAGTAGTCCTCTAGGACAGGGAGGGTTCAATCAGCCCCAGCATTTT; CDR3 protein: CASSPLGQGGFNQPQHF
clone size: .; CDR3 length: 14; J gene: TRBJ2-3; V gene: TRBV9; D gene: .; CDR3 DNA: TGTGCCAGCAGCGTAGACCGCAGCACAGATACGCAGTATTTT; CDR3 protein: CASSVDRSTDTQYF
clone size: .; CDR3 length: 15; J gene: TRBJ2-7; V gene: TRBV7-2; D gene: TRBD2; CDR3 DNA: TGTGCCAGCAGCCAGGCCCTAGCGGGAGCGGGAGAGCAGTACTTC; CDR3 protein: CASSQALAGAGEQYF
clone size: .; CDR3 length: 15; J gene: TRBJ2-3; V gene: TRBV5-1; D gene: .; CDR3 DNA: TGCGCCAGCAGCGGGCACGGGGTCCACACAGATACGCAGTATTTT; CDR3 protein: CASSGHGVHTDTQYF
clone size: .; CDR3 length: 17; J gene: TRBJ2-6; V gene: TRBV19; D gene: .; CDR3 DNA: TGTGCCAGTAGTACGAGAAATGCTGGGCTTGGGGCCAACGTCCTGACTTTC; CDR3 protein: CASSTRNAGLGANVLTF
clone size: .; CDR3 length: 14; J gene: TRBJ2-7; V gene: TRBV18; D gene: TRBD1; CDR3 DNA: TGTGCCAGCGCGGAGGGACAGGGGGCTTACGAGCAGTACTTC; CDR3 protein: CASAEGQGAYEQYF
clone size: once; CDR3 length: 15; J gene: TRBJ1-4; V gene: TRBV30; D gene: TRBD1; CDR3 DNA: TGTGCCTGGAGTCCACCAGGACAGGGGGCGGGAAAACTGTTTTTT; CDR3 protein: CAWSPPGQGAGKLFF
clone size: .; CDR3 length: 13; J gene: TRBJ1-5; V gene: TRBV5-1; D gene: .; CDR3 DNA: TGCGCCAGCAGCTTGGCACCATACCAGCCCCAGCATTTT; CDR3 protein: CASSLAPYQPQHF
clone size: .; CDR3 length: 13; J gene: TRBJ1-6; V gene: TRBV12-3/TRBV12-4; D gene: TRBD1; CDR3 DNA: TGTGCCAGCATGGGGACAGCCAATTCACCCCTCCACTTT; CDR3 protein: CASMGTANSPLHF
clone size: .; CDR3 length: 16; J gene: TRBJ1-6; V gene: TRBV6-5; D gene: TRBD1; CDR3 DNA: TGTGCCAGCAGTTACCGCCGGACAGGGACTAATTCACCCCTCCACTTT; CDR3 protein: CASSYRRTGTNSPLHF
clone size: few; CDR3 length: 14; J gene: TRBJ1-3; V gene: TRBV3-1/TRBV3-2; D gene: .; CDR3 DNA: TGTGCCAGCAGCCGAGGGGGGTCTGGAAACACCATATATTTT; CDR3 protein: CASSRGGSGNTIYF
clone size: .; CDR3 length: 12; J gene: TRBJ2-5; V gene: TRBV29-1; D gene: .; CDR3 DNA: TGCAGCGTTGACGGCCAGAGGGAGACCCAGTACTTC; CDR3 protein: CSVDGQRETQYF
clone size: .; CDR3 length: 13; J gene: TRBJ1-1; V gene: TRBV10-3; D gene: .; CDR3 DNA: TGTGCCATCAGAGCAGGGATGAACACTGAAGCTTTCTTT; CDR3 protein: CAIRAGMNTEAFF
clone size: .; CDR3 length: 15; J gene: TRBJ2-7; V gene: TRBV2; D gene: TRBD1; CDR3 DNA: TGTGCCAGCAGGGGGACAGGGGGCGGTCCCCACGAGCAGTACTTC; CDR3 protein: CASRGTGGGPHEQYF
clone size: .; CDR3 length: 16; J gene: TRBJ2-7; V gene: TRBV4-1; D gene: TRBD2; CDR3 DNA: TGCGCCAGCAGCCAAGATCCAGCGGGAGGTACCTACGAGCAGTACTTC; CDR3 protein: CASSQDPAGGTYEQYF
clone size: once; CDR3 length: 15; J gene: TRBJ2-1; V gene: TRBV11-2; D gene: TRBD2; CDR3 DNA: TGTGCCAGCAGCTTAGTCACTAGCGGGAGGAATGAGCAGTTCTTC; CDR3 protein: CASSLVTSGRNEQFF
clone size: .; CDR3 length: 14; J gene: TRBJ2-7; V gene: TRBV5-5; D gene: .; CDR3 DNA: TGTGCCAGCAGCTTGGCAGGCCCTTCCTACGAGCAGTACTTC; CDR3 protein: CASSLAGPSYEQYF
clone size: .; CDR3 length: 15; J gene: TRBJ2-1; V gene: TRBV5-1; D gene: TRBD2; CDR3 DNA: TGCGCCAGCAGCTCTACTAGCGGGGCGTACAATGAGCAGTTCTTC; CDR3 protein: CASSSTSGAYNEQFF
clone size: .; CDR3 length: 16; J gene: TRBJ2-7; V gene: TRBV19; D gene: .; CDR3 DNA: TGTGCCAGTAGTATTCCTGGTGAGGTTAGATCCTACGAGCAGTACTTC; CDR3 protein: CASSIPGEVRSYEQYF
clone size: few; CDR3 length: 17; J gene: TRBJ1-3; V gene: TRBV2; D gene: TRBD1; CDR3 DNA: TGTGCCAGCAGCAAGGACAGGAATGGGACTCCTGGAAACACCATATATTTT; CDR3 protein: CASSKDRNGTPGNTIYF
clone size: .; CDR3 length: 15; J gene: TRBJ2-7; V gene: TRBV30; D gene: .; CDR3 DNA: TGTGCCTGGAGTGTAGGCACCTCTTTAGCCTACGAGCAGTACTTC; CDR3 protein: CAWSVGTSLAYEQYF
clone size: few; CDR3 length: 15; J gene: TRBJ2-7; V gene: TRBV5-4; D gene: .; CDR3 DNA: TGTGCCAGCAGCTTGGATTTCGGACGCAGCTACGAGCAGTACTTC; CDR3 protein: CASSLDFGRSYEQYF
clone size: .; CDR3 length: 15; J gene: TRBJ2-1; V gene: TRBV11-2; D gene: .; CDR3 DNA: TGTGCCAGCAGCTTCAGTCGCCACACCCCCAATGAGCAGTTCTTC; CDR3 protein: CASSFSRHTPNEQFF
clone size: .; CDR3 length: 11; J gene: TRBJ1-1; V gene: TRBV5-1; D gene: .; CDR3 DNA: TGCGCCAGCACAAATGGGGCCGAAGCTTTCTTT; CDR3 protein: CASTNGAEAFF
clone size: few; CDR3 length: 15; J gene: TRBJ2-2; V gene: TRBV9; D gene: .; CDR3 DNA: TGTGCCAGCAGCGTAGGGACAGCGAACACCGGGGAGCTGTTTTTT; CDR3 protein: CASSVGTANTGELFF
clone size: .; CDR3 length: 16; J gene: TRBJ2-2; V gene: TRBV18; D gene: .; CDR3 DNA: TGTGCCAGCTCACCCGGGACGGCGCGTGGCACCGGGGAGCTGTTTTTT; CDR3 protein: CASSPGTARGTGELFF
clone size: .; CDR3 length: 16; J gene: TRBJ1-2; V gene: TRBV4-1; D gene: .; CDR3 DNA: TGCGCCAGCAGAGGGGTAGCCTCTCTAATTAACTATGGCTACACCTTC; CDR3 protein: CASRGVASLINYGYTF
clone size: .; CDR3 length: 15; J gene: TRBJ1-5; V gene: TRBV30; D gene: TRBD1; CDR3 DNA: TGTGCCTGGAGTCCGGACAGGGGCAGATATCAGCCCCAGCATTTT; CDR3 protein: CAWSPDRGRYQPQHF
clone size: .; CDR3 length: 14; J gene: TRBJ1-5; V gene: TRBV19; D gene: .; CDR3 DNA: TGTGCCAGTAGTATTCTTGTGAGCAATCAGCCCCAGCATTTT; CDR3 protein: CASSILVSNQPQHF
clone size: few; CDR3 length: 14; J gene: TRBJ1-5; V gene: TRBV6-4; D gene: TRBD1; CDR3 DNA: TGTGCCAGCAGTAAAACAGGGGAAGGTCAGCCCCAGCATTTT; CDR3 protein: CASSKTGEGQPQHF
clone size: .; CDR3 length: 14; J gene: TRBJ1-2; V gene: TRBV19; D gene: .; CDR3 DNA: TGTGCCAGTAGTATGAGCTGGGGTAACTATGGCTACACCTTC; CDR3 protein: CASSMSWGNYGYTF
clone size: once; CDR3 length: 14; J gene: TRBJ2-1; V gene: TRBV30; D gene: .; CDR3 DNA: TGTGCCTGGAGTGTACGAGGAGGGACAGCTGAGCAGTTCTTC; CDR3 protein: CAWSVRGGTAEQFF
clone size: .; CDR3 length: 15; J gene: TRBJ2-7; V gene: TRBV3-1/TRBV3-2; D gene: TRBD2; CDR3 DNA: TGTGCCAGCAGCCCGACTAGCGGGCGCTCCTACGAGCAGTACTTC; CDR3 protein: CASSPTSGRSYEQYF
clone size: .; CDR3 length: 12; J gene: TRBJ1-2; V gene: TRBV4-1; D gene: .; CDR3 DNA: TGCGCCAGCAGCCACGAGCCGACTGGCTACACCTTC; CDR3 protein: CASSHEPTGYTF
clone size: .; CDR3 length: 13; J gene: TRBJ2-3; V gene: TRBV6-4; D gene: TRBD2; CDR3 DNA: TGTGCCAGCAGTGGGACTAGCGCAGATACGCAGTATTTT; CDR3 protein: CASSGTSADTQYF
clone size: .; CDR3 length: 17; J gene: TRBJ2-1; V gene: TRBV6-1; D gene: .; CDR3 DNA: TGTGCCAGCAGTGGCCCCCTCAACCGGGCCACCCCCCATGAGCAGTTCTTC; CDR3 protein: CASSGPLNRATPHEQFF
clone size: .; CDR3 length: 15; J gene: TRBJ2-2; V gene: TRBV9; D gene: .; CDR3 DNA: TGTGCCAGCAGCCCCTATAGCCTGGGGGCCGGGGAGCTGTTTTTT; CDR3 protein: CASSPYSLGAGELFF
clone size: .; CDR3 length: 13; J gene: TRBJ1-5; V gene: TRBV30; D gene: .; CDR3 DNA: TGTGCCTGGAGTACAGGGACGAATCAGCCCCAGCATTTT; CDR3 protein: CAWSTGTNQPQHF
clone size: .; CDR3 length: 16; J gene: TRBJ1-1; V gene: TRBV27; D gene: .; CDR3 DNA: TGTGCCAGCAGTTTCGGGTCATTCCTCGGGGGCACTGAAGCTTTCTTT; CDR3 protein: CASSFGSFLGGTEAFF
clone size: .; CDR3 length: 14; J gene: TRBJ2-1; V gene: TRBV5-1; D gene: .; CDR3 DNA: TGCGCCAGCAGCTTGGGTGACGGTTTCAATGAGCAGTTCTTC; CDR3 protein: CASSLGDGFNEQFF
clone size: once; CDR3 length: 18; J gene: TRBJ2-1; V gene: TRBV19; D gene: TRBD2; CDR3 DNA: TGTGCCAGTAGTATGAAGGGACTAGCGGGGGGAAGGCACAATGAGCAGTTCTTC; CDR3 protein: CASSMKGLAGGRHNEQFF
clone size: .; CDR3 length: 17; J gene: TRBJ2-2; V gene: TRBV6-1; D gene: .; CDR3 DNA: TGTGCCAGCAGTGAAGGCGGGACTCGGAGGAATACCGGGGAGCTGTTTTTT; CDR3 protein: CASSEGGTRRNTGELFF
clone size: .; CDR3 length: 15; J gene: TRBJ2-2; V gene: TRBV2; D gene: .; CDR3 DNA: TGTGCCAGCAGTCCGGGGGAGTGGAACACCGGGGAGCTGTTTTTT; CDR3 protein: CASSPGEWNTGELFF